The present T cell receptor (beta chain) was sequenced within a study of PD-L1 blockade in urothelial cancer. Study-level information: Across blood samples, T cells had a median count of 141,255.

TCRdb's copy holds only in-frame clones and misses some; the assay was immunoSEQ multiplex PCR. The table has approximately 39,000 clones, about 85% seen once. Time point: pretreatment peripheral blood. The sample here was PBMCs, taken around atezolizumab (anti-PD-L1) treatment. The clonotype was recovered from an elderly man with urothelial cancer.

CDR3 nucleotides: TGCAGCGTTGCCCTTCAGGGGAACACTGAAGCTTTCTTT. Residues: CSVALQGNTEAFF. The chain carries TRBV29-1 and TRBJ1-1, with D maybe TRBD1 (5 bases). Germline V CDR1 and CDR2: SQVTM, ANQGSEA. Trimming shortened V by 4 bases and J by 1 base, and 10 bases separated the two germline ends. This CDR3 is built from 13 residues.